The entry below gives a single T cell receptor (beta chain) sequence along with its context. The sample holds many counts of this clonotype. Its antigen remains undetermined. Base qualities were left out, and no much larger clone turns up one base away. This record belongs to a study of T cells in Graves' hyperthyroidism and ophthalmopathy (dated by TCRdb to between 2019 and 2020). At the level of the whole study: Peripheral blood samples were taken at initial diagnosis, before any treatment was given. To identify distinguishing TCR V-J signatures, a discovery cohort of about a hundred patients was used, comprising 40 to 45 with Graves' ophthalmopathy and 57 with stable Graves' hyperthyroidism. Prospective prediction of ophthalmopathy was tested in an independent validation cohort consisting of about 20 hyperthyroidism patients and around 17 patients who later progressed to ophthalmopathy. The approximately 90 discovery patients were randomly split 7:3 into training and test sets. Thyroid tissue and blood T-cell repertoires from several Graves' hyperthyroidism patients were also compared in the study. Following sampling, methimazole starting at 30 mg daily was given to hyperthyroidism patients, and high-dose intravenous methylprednisolone was given to ophthalmopathy patients. The paper reports TCR Vbeta CDR3 sequencing of roughly 140 peripheral blood samples: under 45 ophthalmopathy, some 80 hyperthyroidism and around 17 progressor patients.

Study-wide conclusions, independent of this receptor: Most expanded thyroid clonotypes (frequency above 0.001) were also detected in blood, a finding suggesting that blood repertoires may reflect thyroid immune responses. In validation, the model predicted progression to ophthalmopathy a median of roughly six months before onset, with approximately 71% sensitivity and 72.22% specificity. In cross-validation, a model built on a 13 V-J signature told ophthalmopathy apart from stable hyperthyroidism with 87.88% sensitivity and around 84% specificity, and in testing the same model reached 80%/75%. No statistical method was used to set the sample size in advance, and investigators knew the group allocation.

Amplification of TCR beta CDR3 regions was carried out from RNA transcripts. A first-round RT-PCR of the TCR CDR3 used the HTBI primer set with the Qiagen OneStep RT-PCR kit. Libraries were constructed in a second round of multiplex PCR, after which size selection and purification were performed. Paired-end sequencing of the libraries was performed with 100 bp reads on an Illumina HiSeq2000. Concerning the study's data processing: SOAPnuke was used to process the raw data, with reads discarded if the reads contained adapters or uncalled bases, had a mean Phred below 15, or lacked an exact constant-primer or identifier match. COPE v1.2.5 was used to merge the high-quality paired reads, and each unique nucleotide sequence was defined as a clonotype. MiTCR v1.1 was used to align the clonotypes against IMGT TRBV, TRBD and TRBJ reference segments. The analysis included only V-J combinations with a frequency above 0.0001, which together covered more than 99% of the repertoires. The TCS score was defined as the ratio of F50 (clonal expansion) to E x V (chaos), calculated using BLOSUM62-based TCRdist between CDR3 peptides within each V-J. Welch's t-statistics and random forest reduced roughly 540 V-J features to 10 to 15, which were used in a naive Bayes classifier (R e1071). In-frame beta chains were kept once TCRdb had trimmed the public reads at Q25 with fastp and called clones with MiXCR. All rows with the same CDR3 protein become a single entry with the most common DNA and genes. The V and J calls follow TCRdb's processing rather than the paper's. Counted in this sample were about 150,000 distinct CDR3 sequences; 22% of them appeared once. 65% to 80% of the sample is taken by the ten largest.

The junction shows trimming of 3 bases on V and 3 bases on J, and the gene matches do not reach 10 bases of it. The germline V gene (reference sequence) provides CDR1 LGHDT and CDR2 YNNKEL. From the cysteine through the phenylalanine, the CDR3 covers 17 amino acids. CDR3 DNA is the only sequence kept; it has 51 bases, read in frame from the first base. The hyperthyroidism patients were between 18 and 65 years old and newly diagnosed, with a disease duration of less than 2 months. Patients with uncontrolled infections, other autoimmune diseases, pregnancy or lactation were excluded. Diagnoses were established on the basis of clinical symptoms, serum thyroxine and TRAb, thyroid ultrasound, and orbital computed tomography. Blood from progressor patients was collected at the time of first diagnosis with hyperthyroidism, before any ophthalmopathy symptoms had appeared. PBMCs were separated from over 9 ml of fresh peripheral blood using Ficoll-Paque density gradient centrifugation. Progressor patients were defined as those initially diagnosed with Graves' hyperthyroidism in whom ophthalmopathy developed during follow-up. Trizol reagent was used to extract total RNA, and RNA quality was then checked on an Agilent 2100 Bioanalyzer.

Sequencing used blood. The rearranged chain carries TRBV3-1 and TRBJ1-2; 10 junctional bases match TRBD1. The receptor was derived from a woman aged 45 to 65 with Graves' hyperthyroidism that later progressed to Graves' ophthalmopathy. Here the CDR3 is given as CASSHSYPGTGDYGYTF. The DNA sequence follows: TGTGCCAGCAGCCATTCCTACCCCGGGACAGGGGACTATGGCTACACCTTC.